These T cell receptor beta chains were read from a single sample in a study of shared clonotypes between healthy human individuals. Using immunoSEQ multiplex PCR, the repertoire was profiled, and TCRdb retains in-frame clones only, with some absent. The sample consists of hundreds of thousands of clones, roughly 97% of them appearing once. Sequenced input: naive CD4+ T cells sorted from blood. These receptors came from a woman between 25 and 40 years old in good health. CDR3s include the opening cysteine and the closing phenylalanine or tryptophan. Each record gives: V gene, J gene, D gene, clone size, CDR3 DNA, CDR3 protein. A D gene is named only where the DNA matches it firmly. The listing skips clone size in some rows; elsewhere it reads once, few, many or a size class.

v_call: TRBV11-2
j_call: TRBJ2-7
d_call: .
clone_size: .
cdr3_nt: TGTGCCAGCAGCTACGCAGCGGCCAACCATCTCTACGAGCAGTACTTC
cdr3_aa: CASSYAAANHLYEQYF

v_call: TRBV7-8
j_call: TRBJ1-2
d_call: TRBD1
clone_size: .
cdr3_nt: TGTGCCAGCAGCTTAAGACAGGGGAACTATGGCTACACCTTC
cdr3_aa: CASSLRQGNYGYTF

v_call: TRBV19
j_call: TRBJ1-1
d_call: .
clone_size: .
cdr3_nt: TGTGCCAGTAGTATAAGCCAGGGGAGGTGGGTGAACACTGAAGCTTTCTTT
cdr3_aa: CASSISQGRWVNTEAFF

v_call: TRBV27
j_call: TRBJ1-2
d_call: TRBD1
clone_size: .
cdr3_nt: TGTGCCAGCAGTACCGCGGCCCGGGGGACAGGGATTTATGGCTACACCTTC
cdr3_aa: CASSTAARGTGIYGYTF

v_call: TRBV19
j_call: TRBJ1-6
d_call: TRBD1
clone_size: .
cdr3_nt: TGTGCCAGTAGTAACCTACAGGGGAGTACACCCCTCCACTTT
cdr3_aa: CASSNLQGSTPLHF

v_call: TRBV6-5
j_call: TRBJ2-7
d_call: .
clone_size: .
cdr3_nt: TGTGCCAGCAGTTACTCGATAGCGGCTTCCTACGAGCAGTACTTC
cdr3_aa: CASSYSIAASYEQYF

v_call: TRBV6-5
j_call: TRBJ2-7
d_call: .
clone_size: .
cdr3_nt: TGTGCCAGCAGCCGGCAGAACGAGCAGTACTTC
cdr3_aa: CASSRQNEQYF

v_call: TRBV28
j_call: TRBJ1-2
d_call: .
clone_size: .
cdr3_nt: TGTGCCAGCAGTTTGGGGGACTATGGCTACACCTTC
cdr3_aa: CASSLGDYGYTF

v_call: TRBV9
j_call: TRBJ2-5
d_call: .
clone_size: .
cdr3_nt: TGTGCCAGCAGCAGTAGAGAGACCCAGTACTTC
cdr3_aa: CASSSRETQYF

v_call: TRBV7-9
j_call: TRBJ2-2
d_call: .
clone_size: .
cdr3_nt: TGTGCCAGCAGCTTACGTTATAGGAACACCGGGGAGCTGTTTTTT
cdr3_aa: CASSLRYRNTGELFF

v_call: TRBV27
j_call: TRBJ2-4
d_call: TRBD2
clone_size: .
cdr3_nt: TGTGCCAGCACTTCGGATTTGACTAGCGGGAGTCGGTTGGCCAAAAACATTCAGTACTTC
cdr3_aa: CASTSDLTSGSRLAKNIQYF

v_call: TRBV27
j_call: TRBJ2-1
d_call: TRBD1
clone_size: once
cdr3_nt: TGTGCCAGCAGACAGCCCGGGACAGGGTGGAATGAGCAGTTCTTC
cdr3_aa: CASRQPGTGWNEQFF

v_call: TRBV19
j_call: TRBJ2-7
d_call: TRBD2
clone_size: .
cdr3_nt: TGTGCCAGTAGTATATATGCCCCCGGCGGGGGACGGCGACCCTACGAGCAGTACTTC
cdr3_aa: CASSIYAPGGGRRPYEQYF

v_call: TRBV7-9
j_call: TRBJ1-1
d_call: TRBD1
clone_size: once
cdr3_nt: TGTGCCAGCAGTGGGACAGGGGGCACGAACACTGAAGCTTTCTTT
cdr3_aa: CASSGTGGTNTEAFF

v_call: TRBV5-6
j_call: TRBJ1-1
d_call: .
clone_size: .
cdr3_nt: TGTGCCAGCAGCATAGGGGTTCGGACTGAAGCTTTCTTT
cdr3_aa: CASSIGVRTEAFF

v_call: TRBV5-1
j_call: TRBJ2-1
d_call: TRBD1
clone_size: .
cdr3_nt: TGCGCCAGCAGCTTGCGGACAGGGGTCAACAATGAGCAGTTCTTC
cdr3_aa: CASSLRTGVNNEQFF

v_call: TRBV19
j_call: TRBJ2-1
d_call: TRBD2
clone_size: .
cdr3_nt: TGTGCCAGTATTGGCCCCACTAGCGGGAGAATGGATGAGCAGTTCTTC
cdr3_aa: CASIGPTSGRMDEQFF

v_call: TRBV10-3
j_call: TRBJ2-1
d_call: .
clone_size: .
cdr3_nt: TGTGCCATCAAACGGCGTCAGGACAGCGAAGATGAGCAGTTCTTC
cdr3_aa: CAIKRRQDSEDEQFF

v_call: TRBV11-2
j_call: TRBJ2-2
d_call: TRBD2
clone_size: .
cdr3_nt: TGTGCCAGCAGCCCCGTAGCGGGAGGGCCCACCGGGGAGCTGTTTTTT
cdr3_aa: CASSPVAGGPTGELFF

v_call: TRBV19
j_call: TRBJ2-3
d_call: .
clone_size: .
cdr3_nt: TGTGCCAGTAGGGGACAAAACACAGATACGCAGTATTTT
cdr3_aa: CASRGQNTDTQYF

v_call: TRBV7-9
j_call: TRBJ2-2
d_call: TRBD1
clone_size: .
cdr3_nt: TGTGCCAGCAGCTATACAGGGGCCAACACCGGGGAGCTGTTTTTT
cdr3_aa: CASSYTGANTGELFF

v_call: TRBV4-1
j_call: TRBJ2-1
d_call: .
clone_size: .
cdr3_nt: TGCGCCAGCAGCCAAGAAGGTGGCACTAGTTCCCACAATGAGCAGTTCTTC
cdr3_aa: CASSQEGGTSSHNEQFF

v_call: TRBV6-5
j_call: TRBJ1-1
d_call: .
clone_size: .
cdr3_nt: TGTGCCAGCAGCTTAATAAGGAACACTGAAGCTTTCTTT
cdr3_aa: CASSLIRNTEAFF

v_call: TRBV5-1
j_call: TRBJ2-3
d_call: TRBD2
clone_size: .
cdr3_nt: TGCGCCAGCTCCGGACTAGCGGGAGACCCAGATACGCAGTATTTT
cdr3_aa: CASSGLAGDPDTQYF

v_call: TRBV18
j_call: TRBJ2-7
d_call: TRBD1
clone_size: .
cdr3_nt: TGTGCCAGCTCACCCCCCGGGACAGGGGACTACGAGCAGTACTTC
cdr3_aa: CASSPPGTGDYEQYF

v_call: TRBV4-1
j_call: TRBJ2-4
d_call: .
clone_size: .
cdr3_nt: TGCGCCAGCAGCCAAACGGGGCGAATAGCCAAAAACATTCAGTACTTC
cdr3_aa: CASSQTGRIAKNIQYF

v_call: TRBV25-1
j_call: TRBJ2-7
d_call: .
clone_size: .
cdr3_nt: TGTGCCAGCAGTCCCCGGGGACGGCAACCCTACGAGCAGTACTTC
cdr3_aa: CASSPRGRQPYEQYF

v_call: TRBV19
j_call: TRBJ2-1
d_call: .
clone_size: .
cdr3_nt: TGTGCCAGTAGTTGGAGGAGCTCCTACAATGAGCAGTTCTTC
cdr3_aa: CASSWRSSYNEQFF

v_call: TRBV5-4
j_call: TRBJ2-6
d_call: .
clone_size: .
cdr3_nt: TGTGCCAGCAGTCTGGGGGATGGGGCCAACGTCCTGACTTTC
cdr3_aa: CASSLGDGANVLTF

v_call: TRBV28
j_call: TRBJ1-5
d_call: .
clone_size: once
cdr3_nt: TGTGCCAGCAGTTTAATTCTCCCCAGGAATGTCAATCAGCCCCAGCATTTT
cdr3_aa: CASSLILPRNVNQPQHF

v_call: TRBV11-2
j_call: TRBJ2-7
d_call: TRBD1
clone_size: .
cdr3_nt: TGTGCCAGCATGGGACAGGCCTACGAGCAGTACTTC
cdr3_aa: CASMGQAYEQYF

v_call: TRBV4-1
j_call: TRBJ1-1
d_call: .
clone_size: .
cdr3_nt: TGCGCCAGCAGCTCCGGTGCCATCTGGACAGTAACTGAAGCTTTCTTT
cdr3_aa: CASSSGAIWTVTEAFF

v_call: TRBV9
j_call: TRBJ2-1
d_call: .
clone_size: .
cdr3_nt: TGTGCCAGCAGCGTAGCGGTGGGGGGCAATGAGCAGTTCTTC
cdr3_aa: CASSVAVGGNEQFF

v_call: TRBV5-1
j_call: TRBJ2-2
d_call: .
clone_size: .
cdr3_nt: TGCGCCAGCAGTTTGCAGGGGATCAGGAACACCGGGGAGCTGTTTTTT
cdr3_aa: CASSLQGIRNTGELFF

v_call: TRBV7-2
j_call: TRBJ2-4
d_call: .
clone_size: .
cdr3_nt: TGTGCCAGCAGCTTAAGGCAGCTCAAAAACATTCAGTACTTC
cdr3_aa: CASSLRQLKNIQYF

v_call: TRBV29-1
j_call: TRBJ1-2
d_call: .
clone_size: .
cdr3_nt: TGCAGCGTTGTGGGGACCTATGGCTACACCTTC
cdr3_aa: CSVVGTYGYTF

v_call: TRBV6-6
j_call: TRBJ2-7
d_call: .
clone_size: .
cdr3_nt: TGTGCCAGCAGTTACAGGGTGTACGAGCAGTACTTC
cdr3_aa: CASSYRVYEQYF

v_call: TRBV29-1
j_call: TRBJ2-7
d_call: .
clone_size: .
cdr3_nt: TGCAGCGTCCGGACTGGCCTAGGTTACGAGCAGTACTTC
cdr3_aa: CSVRTGLGYEQYF

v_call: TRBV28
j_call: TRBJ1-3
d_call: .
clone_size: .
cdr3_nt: TGTGCCAGCCAAACGGCCGCGGGAAACACCATATATTTT
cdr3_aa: CASQTAAGNTIYF

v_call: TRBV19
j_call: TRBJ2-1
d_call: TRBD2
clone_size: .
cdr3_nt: TGTGCCAGTGCCGTGCGAGGGCTAGCGGGAGTCAATGAGCAGTTCTTC
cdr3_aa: CASAVRGLAGVNEQFF

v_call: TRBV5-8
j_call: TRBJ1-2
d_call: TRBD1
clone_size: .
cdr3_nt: TGTGCCAGCAGCTTGCAGACAGGGGATTATGGCTACACCTTC
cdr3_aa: CASSLQTGDYGYTF

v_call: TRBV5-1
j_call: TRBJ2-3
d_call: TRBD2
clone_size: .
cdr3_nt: TGCGCCAGCAGCTTGGCCAGCGGGACTAGCGGGACAGATACGCAGTATTTT
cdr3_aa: CASSLASGTSGTDTQYF

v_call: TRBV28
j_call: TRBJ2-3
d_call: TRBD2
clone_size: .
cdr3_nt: TGTGCCAGCAGTTTACCGGGACAGGGATTTGGGACTAGCGGGAGCCGCACCAGCACAGATACGCAGTATTTT
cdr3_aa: CASSLPGQGFGTSGSRTSTDTQYF

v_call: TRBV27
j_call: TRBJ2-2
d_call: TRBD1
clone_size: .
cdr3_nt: TGTGCCAGCAGAGGACAGGGAGGCGCCGGGGAGCTGTTTTTT
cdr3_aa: CASRGQGGAGELFF

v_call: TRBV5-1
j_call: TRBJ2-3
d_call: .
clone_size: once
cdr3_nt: TGCGCCAGCAGCCTTGCTTGGGGTTTCGAAGATACGCAGTATTTT
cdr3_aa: CASSLAWGFEDTQYF

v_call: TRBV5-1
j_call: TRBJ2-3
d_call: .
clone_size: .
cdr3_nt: TGCGCCAGCAGCTTGTCAAACTCACCCACAGATACGCAGTATTTT
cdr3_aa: CASSLSNSPTDTQYF

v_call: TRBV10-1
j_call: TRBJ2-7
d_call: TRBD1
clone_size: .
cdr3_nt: TGCGCCAGCAGTGAAGTAGGGACAGAAGACTACGAGCAGTACTTC
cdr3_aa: CASSEVGTEDYEQYF

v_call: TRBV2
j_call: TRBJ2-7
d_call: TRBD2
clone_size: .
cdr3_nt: TGTGCCAGCAGAGGCACTAGCGGCGAGCAGTACTTC
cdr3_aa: CASRGTSGEQYF

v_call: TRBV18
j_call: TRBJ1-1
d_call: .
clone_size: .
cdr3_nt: TGTGCCAGCTCACCACCGGGGCGCAATGAAGCTTTCTTT
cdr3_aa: CASSPPGRNEAFF

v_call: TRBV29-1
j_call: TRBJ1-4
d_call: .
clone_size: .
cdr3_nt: TGCAGCGGATCCGGGGGATCTGAAAAACTGTTTTTT
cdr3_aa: CSGSGGSEKLFF

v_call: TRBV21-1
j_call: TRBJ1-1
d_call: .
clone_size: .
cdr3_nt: TGTGCCTGGGGGAGGGACAGGGTAAGCACTGAAGCTTTCTTT
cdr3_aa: CAWGRDRVSTEAFF

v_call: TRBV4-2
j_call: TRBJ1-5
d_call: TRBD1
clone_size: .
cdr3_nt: TGTGCCAGCAGCCAAGAGAGGGGGCTTGGCAATCAGCCCCAGCATTTT
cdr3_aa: CASSQERGLGNQPQHF

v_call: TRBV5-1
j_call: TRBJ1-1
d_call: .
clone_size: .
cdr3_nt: TGCGCCAGCAGCTTGGAAGGACTCCAGAACACTGAAGCTTTCTTT
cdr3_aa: CASSLEGLQNTEAFF

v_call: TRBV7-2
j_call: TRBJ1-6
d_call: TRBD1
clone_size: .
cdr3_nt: TGTGCCAGCAGCCCCCGGGGGCAGGGGGCCAGTTCACCCCTCCACTTT
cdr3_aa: CASSPRGQGASSPLHF